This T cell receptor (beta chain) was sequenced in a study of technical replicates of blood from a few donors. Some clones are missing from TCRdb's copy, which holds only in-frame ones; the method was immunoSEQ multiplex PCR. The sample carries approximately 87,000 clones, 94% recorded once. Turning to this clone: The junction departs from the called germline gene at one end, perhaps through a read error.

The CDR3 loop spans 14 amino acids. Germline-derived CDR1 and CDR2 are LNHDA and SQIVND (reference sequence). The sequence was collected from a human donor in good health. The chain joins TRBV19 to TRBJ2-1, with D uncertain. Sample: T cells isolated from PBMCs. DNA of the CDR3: TGTGCCAGTAGTTCCCGAACGCCAACGTCTCCACCGGTCTTC. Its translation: CASSSRTPTSPPVF.